The 19 T cell receptor beta chains in this list originate from one sample, sequenced in a study of shared clonotypes between healthy human individuals. The method was immunoSEQ multiplex PCR; TCRdb's version includes in-frame clones alone and lacks a portion of them. The table shows around 510,000 clones, with 90% to 96% occurring only once. The sequenced material came from naive CD4+ T cells sorted from blood. The subset is: CD45RA+ positively selected. These receptors were obtained from a woman in her 30s in good health.

V is TRBV6-5 and J is TRBJ1-1; no reliable D call. Germline assignment: CDR1 MNHEY and CDR2 SVGAGI. The V and J ends lost 5 bases and 0 bases respectively, with 7 bases between them. The CDR3 has 13 residues. CDR3 sequence reads: CASSLYLNTEAFF. The CDR3 DNA reads TGTGCCAGCAGTCTATACTTGAACACTGAAGCTTTCTTT.

Here the CDR3 reads CASSDQITGRETQYF. The CDR3 DNA reads TGTGCCAGCAGTGATCAGATAACAGGGCGGGAGACCCAGTACTTC. The chain uses TRBV6-1 and TRBJ2-5; D is perhaps TRBD1 (6 bases). CDR3 length: 15 residues. Trimming took off 3 bases at V and 5 bases at J, with 16 bases between the two ends. Per the germline V gene, CDR1 is MNHNS and CDR2 is SASEGT.

This chain connects TRBV7-9 to TRBJ2-3, with TRBD1 identical over 7 bases. Germline-derived CDR1 and CDR2 are SEHNR and FQNEAQ (reference sequence). The CDR3 loop spans 17 amino acids. V shed 1 base and J 1 base; nucleotides not matched to a gene: 8. The CDR3 reads CASSLGTRGLGTDTQYF. The CDR3 DNA follows: TGTGCCAGCAGCTTAGGAACAAGGGGGCTGGGCACAGATACGCAGTATTTT.

The chain links TRBV7-2 to TRBJ1-1; D perhaps matches TRBD1 (5 bases). V was trimmed by 2 bases and J by 4 bases, leaving 8 bases between them. Germline lookup yields CDR1 SGHTA and CDR2 FQGNSA. This CDR3 spans 13 amino acids. The DNA of the CDR3 is TGTGCCAGCAGCTTATTACAGGCCACTGAAGCTTTCTTT. Protein product: CASSLLQATEAFF.

CDR3 coding DNA: TGTGCCAGCAGTGTCAATTTCGGGGGAGCAGGCTACGAGCAGTACTTC. Translating it yields CASSVNFGGAGYEQYF. The J gene is TRBJ2-7, the V gene TRBV6-1; perhaps TRBD2 as D (6 bases). The CDR3 contains 16 residues. The V end was cut by 4 bases, the J end by 3 bases, with 19 bases between. Looked up from germline, CDR1 is MNHNS and CDR2 is SASEGT.

This clone has a single count. Additional DNA sequences in this sample encode the identical CDR3. The J gene is TRBJ2-6, the V gene TRBV5-4, with D possibly being TRBD1 (5 bases). The CDR3 extends over 15 amino acids. Germline V gene data show CDR1 as SGHNT and CDR2 as YYREEE (reference sequence). Trimming shortened V by 4 bases and J by 0 bases, and 8 bases separated the two germline ends. The CDR3 here is CASSLDSSGANVLTF. CDR3 DNA: TGTGCCAGCAGCCTAGACAGCTCTGGGGCCAACGTCCTGACTTTC.

The chain uses TRBV14 and TRBJ2-1; a weak D match, TRBD2 (7 bases). V lost 2 bases, J lost 3 bases, and 17 bases lay in between. The V gene's germline CDR1 is SGHDN and CDR2 FVKESK. This CDR3 is 17 amino acids long. DNA of the CDR3: TGTGCCAGCAGCCAAACCGGCGGGGGCGGATTCTACAATGAGCAGTTCTTC. This encodes CASSQTGGGGFYNEQFF.

The genes are TRBV28 and TRBJ2-5; weak D call: TRBD1 (5 bases). CDR1 is MDHEN, CDR2 SYDVKM, per germline. V was pared by 2 bases and J by 5 bases, with 6 bases between. This CDR3 is built from 12 residues. CDR3 sequence: CASSLKGETQYF. DNA of the CDR3: TGTGCCAGCAGTTTAAAGGGGGAGACCCAGTACTTC. The variable domain in full, with the rest retrieved from reference TRBV28 and TRBJ2-5, is DVKVTQSSRYLVKRTGEKVFLECVQDMDHENMFWYRQDPGLGLRLIYFSYDVKMKEKGDIPEGYSVSREKKERFSLILESASTNQTSMYLCASSLKGETQYFGPGTRLLVL.

The rearrangement joins TRBV27 to TRBJ2-7, with 7 bases lining up with TRBD1. This CDR3 spans 15 amino acids. After removal of 6 bases from V and 2 bases from J, the junction contained 10 bases not matched to a gene. Germline CDR1 is MNHEY and CDR2 is SMNVEV (reference sequence). The CDR3 protein is CASRKETGPPYEQYF. In nucleotides, the CDR3 is TGTGCCAGCAGGAAAGAGACAGGGCCCCCCTACGAGCAGTACTTC.

Here the CDR3 DNA reads TGTGCCAGTAGGGGGACAGGGGGCGGCTACGAGCAGTACTTC. Protein product: CASRGTGGGYEQYF. The J gene is TRBJ2-7, the V gene TRBV19; 12 bases are a match to TRBD1. The germline V gene has CDR1 LNHDA and CDR2 SQIVND (reference sequence). V lost 6 bases to trimming and J lost 3 bases; unmatched junction nucleotides: 3. The length of the CDR3 is 14 residues.

This chain's CDR3 is CASSSPPSEQYF. CDR3 DNA sequence: TGTGCCAGCAGTTCGCCCCCCTCCGAGCAGTACTTC. The chain has TRBV28 and TRBJ2-7, with D unclear. There are 12 residues in the CDR3. In germline, CDR1 is MDHEN, CDR2 SYDVKM. V dropped 4 bases and J dropped 6 bases, with 10 bases sitting between them. The complete variable domain, with remaining parts taken from reference TRBV28 and TRBJ2-7, reads DVKVTQSSRYLVKRTGEKVFLECVQDMDHENMFWYRQDPGLGLRLIYFSYDVKMKEKGDIPEGYSVSREKKERFSLILESASTNQTSMYLCASSSPPSEQYFGPGTRLTVT.

The chain recombines TRBV18 with TRBJ2-2, with 7 bases lining up with TRBD1. This CDR3 spans 15 amino acids. J gave up 6 bases and V 6 bases, and 10 bases lay outside the gene matches. Germline V CDR1 and CDR2: KGHSH, LQKENI. CDR3 amino acids: CASSQGQSLSGELFF. CDR3 nucleotide sequence: TGTGCCAGCTCGCAGGGACAGTCTTTATCCGGGGAGCTGTTTTTT.

The rearrangement joins TRBV19 to TRBJ2-3; TRBD2 matches at 11 bases. Germline lookup yields CDR1 LNHDA and CDR2 SQIVND (reference sequence). The CDR3 consists of 19 residues. V trimming: 1 base; J trimming: 1 base; junction bases outside the gene matches: 10. CDR3 bases: TGTGCCAGTAGTATAGCACAGGGGCTAGCGGGAGGAGGCACAGATACGCAGTATTTT. It is translated as CASSIAQGLAGGGTDTQYF.

The chain links TRBV19 to TRBJ2-3; 10 bases agree with TRBD1. The germline gives CDR1 LNHDA, CDR2 SQIVND (reference sequence). The CDR3 is made up of 15 amino acids. J lost 7 bases, V lost 5 bases, and 9 bases had no gene match. The CDR3 reads CASSGDGQGGHTQYF. CDR3 sequence (DNA): TGTGCCAGTAGTGGTGACGGACAGGGGGGACATACGCAGTATTTT.

This chain connects TRBV18 to TRBJ2-7; D gene uncertain. Germline V lookup: CDR1 KGHSH, CDR2 LQKENI. With 4 bases removed from V and 4 bases from J, the gap between germline ends came to 11 bases. This CDR3 spans 13 amino acids. CDR3 sequence (DNA): TGTGCCAGCTCACACTCACAGAATTACGAGCAGTACTTC. Protein sequence: CASSHSQNYEQYF.

The chain uses TRBV28 and TRBJ2-5; weak D call: TRBD1 (6 bases). V shed 5 bases and J shed 2 bases, with 12 bases lying between them. Germline assignment: CDR1 MDHEN and CDR2 SYDVKM. CDR3 length: 14 residues. The CDR3 is CASSPGTLQETQYF. In DNA, the CDR3 is TGTGCCAGCAGTCCTGGGACATTGCAAGAGACCCAGTACTTC.

The V and J genes are TRBV6-5 and TRBJ1-2, with no clear D. V was trimmed by 5 bases and J by 6 bases, leaving 13 bases between them. The CDR3 runs to 13 residues. CDR1 is MNHEY and CDR2 is SVGAGI in the germline V gene. The CDR3 coding sequence is TGTGCCAGCAGTGTAGCAGGTCCCGATGGCTACACCTTC. This codes for CASSVAGPDGYTF.

This clone was seen just once. This specimen includes other DNA sequences encoding the same CDR3. V usage is TRBV5-1 and J usage is TRBJ2-3; D is unresolved. The CDR3 is 13 residues long. Per germline, CDR1 SGHRS and CDR2 YFSETQ. V was trimmed by 1 base and J by 6 bases, leaving 9 bases between them. The CDR3 spells CASSLQGPDTQYF. As DNA, the CDR3 is TGCGCCAGCAGCTTGCAAGGGCCCGATACGCAGTATTTT.

The CDR3 here is CASSAPGTSGIIPSFSEVETQYF. The CDR3 region has the DNA TGTGCCAGCAGTGCACCCGGGACTAGCGGGATTATTCCCAGTTTTTCGGAGGTGGAGACCCAGTACTTC. This rearrangement joins TRBV28 to TRBJ2-5, with 13 nucleotides matching TRBD2. Trimming cost V 5 bases and J 5 bases; bases outside gene matches: 29. The CDR3 is made up of 23 amino acids. Looked up from germline, CDR1 is MDHEN and CDR2 is SYDVKM.